The 23 T cell receptor beta chains below come from one sample, sequenced in a study of blood T cell repertoires in COVID-19. Repertoires were generated with immunoSEQ multiplex PCR, while TCRdb's copy carries only in-frame clones and drops some. There are just under 65,000 clones in the sample; 78% occur only once, and more than 13% lies in the top ten. Sequencing was performed on peripheral blood. The receptors originated from a man aged 55 to 70 with COVID-19, enrolled during active disease.

The chain uses TRBV7-9 and TRBJ2-3, with D perhaps matching TRBD1 (5 bases). Germline assignment: CDR1 SEHNR and CDR2 FQNEAQ (reference sequence). The CDR3 sequence is 14 residues long. V lost 3 bases and J lost 0, with 7 bases in between. In nucleotides, the CDR3 is TGTGCCAGCAGCTTCAGACAGAGCACAGATACGCAGTATTTT. Amino acid sequence: CASSFRQSTDTQYF.

The chain uses TRBV13 and TRBJ2-2; 10 bases fit TRBD2. Unmatched junction bases numbered 10, after V lost 6 bases and J lost 0 bases. Germline values: CDR1 PRHDT, CDR2 FYEKMQ (reference sequence). The CDR3 covers 18 residues. CDR3 nucleotides: TGTGCCAGCAGTTCCCGCGTTAGCGGGAGGCCGAACACCGGGGAGCTGTTTTTT. It translates to CASSSRVSGRPNTGELFF.

This clone was picked up one time. This chain links TRBV29-1 with TRBJ1-4, with D possibly matching TRBD1 (5 bases). The CDR3 loop spans 13 amino acids. Trimming removed 7 bases at V and 4 bases at J, with 13 bases between. CDR1 and CDR2 from the germline V gene are SQVTM and ANQGSEA. The CDR3 loop reads CSARSGGNEKLFF. CDR3 bases: TGCAGCGCTAGGTCCGGGGGTAATGAAAAACTGTTTTTT.

The CDR3 DNA reads TGTGCCAGCAGCTTACAGAGACAGGGGGCGACTGACACCATATATTTT. Residues: CASSLQRQGATDTIYF. V is TRBV11-3 and J is TRBJ1-3; 10 bases map to TRBD1. CDR3 length equals 16 residues. V shed 2 bases and J 8 bases; nucleotides not matched to a gene: 9. CDR1 and CDR2 (germline): SGHNT, YENEEA.

CDR3 sequence (DNA): TGCGCCAGCAGCCCCCAGTCCGGAACGGGCACTGAAGCTTTCTTT. Its translation: CASSPQSGTGTEAFF. The rearrangement joins TRBV5-1 to TRBJ1-1; no definite D call. CDR1 is SGHRS and CDR2 is YFSETQ in the germline V gene. V lost 4 bases and J 4 bases, leaving 17 bases between the germline ends. This CDR3 is built from 15 residues.

The chain recombines TRBV10-3 with TRBJ2-2; D ambiguous. There are 15 residues in the CDR3. Germline values: CDR1 ENHRY, CDR2 SYGVKD. V gave up 0 bases and J gave up 5 bases, with 10 bases separating them. The CDR3 is CAISESGSRTGELFF. Here the CDR3 DNA reads TGTGCCATCAGTGAGTCGGGCAGCCGAACCGGGGAGCTGTTTTTT.

Only a few counts were recorded for this clone. The chain links TRBV4-2 to TRBJ1-1; TRBD1 is a possible D gene (5 bases). Trimming took 1 base from V and 6 from J, leaving 12 bases between them. CDR3 length equals 14 residues. CDR1 and CDR2 (germline): LGHNA, YNFKEQ. CDR3 sequence: CASSQAGPGAEAFF. The CDR3 DNA sequence: TGTGCCAGCAGCCAAGCGGGGCCGGGGGCTGAAGCTTTCTTT.

The chain carries TRBV5-4 and TRBJ2-1; 11 bases line up with TRBD1. There are 16 residues in the CDR3. With 0 bases clipped from V and 5 bases from J, the junction kept 4 bases outside the gene matches. Germline assignment: CDR1 SGHNT and CDR2 YYREEE (reference sequence). In nucleotides, the CDR3 is TGTGCCAGCAGCTTGGGGGCGGGACAGGGGGACAATGAGCAGTTCTTC. It is translated as CASSLGAGQGDNEQFF.

V usage is TRBV11-2 and J usage is TRBJ2-7, with D possibly being TRBD1 (7 bases). Trimming took 1 base from V and 2 from J, leaving 12 bases between them. Germline V gene sequence: CDR1 SGHAT, CDR2 FQNNGV. The CDR3 totals 15 residues. The CDR3 here is CASSLGRGPTYEQYF. The CDR3 DNA reads TGTGCCAGCAGCTTAGGGAGGGGGCCGACCTACGAGCAGTACTTC.

The chain uses TRBV5-1 and TRBJ2-7; tentatively, D is TRBD2 (5 bases). V shed 2 bases and J shed 0 bases, with 9 bases lying between them. CDR3 length equals 14 residues. CDR1 is SGHRS, CDR2 YFSETQ, per germline. In nucleotides, the CDR3 is TGCGCCAGCAGCTTTGGAGGAAGCTCCTACGAGCAGTACTTC. This gives the protein CASSFGGSSYEQYF.

This clone showed up just a few times. V usage is TRBV5-1 and J usage is TRBJ1-6; TRBD1 matches 7 bases. V shed 4 bases, J shed 10 bases, and the junction held 8 bases outside the gene matches. Germline CDR1 is SGHRS and CDR2 is YFSETQ. The CDR3 is 14 residues long. The DNA of the CDR3 is TGCGCCAGCAGCCCGGGACAGTTGGGGTCACCCCTCCACTTT. Amino acid sequence: CASSPGQLGSPLHF.

The chain has TRBV6-5 and TRBJ2-1; D unresolved. The CDR3 has 15 amino acids. Germline V gene lookup returns CDR1 MNHEY and CDR2 SVGAGI. Trimming removed 10 bases from V and 5 bases from J, with 21 bases in between. This CDR3 is CATRNQRYPNNEQFF. CDR3 nucleotides: TGTGCCACCCGTAACCAGCGATATCCAAACAATGAGCAGTTCTTC.

V is TRBV30 and J is TRBJ1-5; 7 bases map to TRBD1. Trimming took 0 bases from V and 7 from J; bases not matched to a gene: 9. Germline CDR1 and CDR2: GTSNPN and SVGIG (reference sequence). The CDR3 has 15 amino acids. CDR3: CAWSVQNRGWQPQHF. DNA for the CDR3: TGTGCCTGGAGTGTACAGAACAGGGGTTGGCAGCCCCAGCATTTT. Full variable domain (remainder filled in from reference TRBV30 and TRBJ1-5): SQTIHQWPATLVQPVGSPLSLECTVEGTSNPNLYWYRQAAGRGLQLLFYSVGIGQISSEVPQNLSASRPQDRQFILSSKKLLLSDSGFYLCAWSVQNRGWQPQHFGDGTRLSIL.

V usage is TRBV11-2 and J usage is TRBJ1-3, with D possibly matching TRBD1 (5 bases). The CDR3 loop spans 14 amino acids. V lost 7 bases to trimming and J lost 0 bases, with 10 bases between them. Germline CDR1 SGHAT, CDR2 FQNNGV. CDR3 DNA sequence: TGTGCCAGCACCAGGGATTTCTCTGGAAACACCATATATTTT. Its translation: CASTRDFSGNTIYF.

The chain is built from TRBV7-3 and TRBJ1-1, with D maybe TRBD1 (5 bases). The germline gives CDR1 SGHTA, CDR2 FQGTGA. The length of the CDR3 is 14 residues. Trimming cost V 5 bases and J 6 bases, with 16 bases left between them. The CDR3 reads CASSGEGRFAEAFF. The DNA of the CDR3 is TGTGCCAGCAGCGGGGAGGGGAGGTTCGCTGAAGCTTTCTTT.

The rearrangement uses TRBV2 and TRBJ1-4, with TRBD1 matching over 8 bases. The CDR3 is 14 amino acids. V lost 6 bases and J lost 2; bases outside the gene matches: 2. Germline-derived CDR1 and CDR2 are SNHLY and FYNNEI. CDR3 nucleotide sequence: TGTGCCAGCAGATGGACAGGGACTAATGAAAAACTGTTTTTT. Translating it yields CASRWTGTNEKLFF. Full variable domain (missing parts from reference TRBV2 and TRBJ1-4): EPEVTQTPSHQVTQMGQEVILRCVPISNHLYFYWYRQILGQKVEFLVSFYNNEISEKSEIFDDQFSVERPDGSNFTLKIRSTKLEDSAMYFCASRWTGTNEKLFFGSGTQLSVL.

The chain couples TRBV6-5 to TRBJ2-1; possible D gene TRBD2, 7 bases. The CDR3 is made up of 15 amino acids. CDR1 MNHEY and CDR2 SVGAGI come from the germline V gene. The V end lost 7 bases, the J end lost 6 bases, and 19 bases lay between the germline ends. In nucleotides, the CDR3 is TGTGCCAGCACGACGGGGGCTAGCGGCTCCAATGAGCAGTTCTTC. It is translated as CASTTGASGSNEQFF.

This chain connects TRBV9 to TRBJ2-3; D unresolved. This CDR3 is built from 13 residues. The germline gives CDR1 SGDLS, CDR2 YYNGEE. V shed 1 base and J shed 4 bases, with 7 bases lying between them. DNA for the CDR3: TGTGCCAGCAGCGTACAGGTTGCAGATACGCAGTATTTT. As protein: CASSVQVADTQYF. The full variable domain, rest sourced from reference TRBV9 and TRBJ2-3, is DSGVTQTPKHLITATGQRVTLRCSPRSGDLSVYWYQQSLDQGLQFLIQYYNGEERAKGNILERFSAQQFPDLHSELNLSSLELGDSALYFCASSVQVADTQYFGPGTRLTVL.

The chain combines TRBV6-6 with TRBJ1-1; no reliable D call. Germline loops: CDR1 MNHNY, CDR2 SVGAGI (reference sequence). V was shortened by 6 bases and J by 1 base, with 12 bases between the two germline ends. The CDR3 runs 14 residues. The CDR3 region is CASSQVERNTEAFF. The CDR3 DNA follows: TGTGCCAGCAGCCAGGTGGAAAGGAACACTGAAGCTTTCTTT.

This chain links TRBV5-5 with TRBJ2-7, with 7 bases matching TRBD2. V gave up 4 bases and J gave up 10 bases; unmatched junction bases: 8. This CDR3 is built from 12 residues. Per the germline V gene, CDR1 is SGHKS and CDR2 is YYEKEE (reference sequence). In DNA form, the CDR3 reads TGTGCCAGCAGCCTGGCCTCGGGGGGACAGTACTTC. The encoded protein is CASSLASGGQYF.

V usage is TRBV29-1 and J usage is TRBJ1-2; D is unclear. The V gene lost 5 bases and the J gene lost 8 bases, with 18 bases spanning the gap. CDR3 length: 13 residues. The germline V gene encodes CDR1 SQVTM and CDR2 ANQGSEA. The CDR3 DNA reads TGCAGCGTTCGAGAGTCCTCCGCAGGAGGCTACACCTTC. Its protein is CSVRESSAGGYTF. The full variable domain, with the rest looked up from reference TRBV29-1 and TRBJ1-2, is SAVISQKPSRDICQRGTSLTIQCQVDSQVTMMFWYRQQPGQSLTLIATANQGSEATYESGFVIDKFPISRPNLTFSTLTVSNMSPEDSSIYLCSVRESSAGGYTFGSGTRLTVV.

The chain recombines TRBV21-1 with TRBJ1-1. TRBV21-1 is labeled a pseudogene. The CDR3 length is 18 residues. CDR3 sequence reads: CASSKVLVPAESNTEAFF. The CDR3 nucleotides are TGTGCCAGCAGCAAAGTTTTAGTCCCTGCGGAAAGTAACACTGAAGCTTTCTTT.

V is TRBV28 and J is TRBJ2-1, with 9 bases fitting TRBD2. The germline V gene encodes CDR1 MDHEN and CDR2 SYDVKM. This CDR3 has 15 amino acids. The junction had 5 bases not matched to a gene; V was cut back by 8 bases and J by 0 bases. The CDR3 DNA sequence: TGTGCCAGCCATAAAGCGGGGGGCTCCTACAATGAGCAGTTCTTC. The encoded protein is CASHKAGGSYNEQFF. Supplemented by reference TRBV28 and TRBJ2-1, the full variable domain reads DVKVTQSSRYLVKRTGEKVFLECVQDMDHENMFWYRQDPGLGLRLIYFSYDVKMKEKGDIPEGYSVSREKKERFSLILESASTNQTSMYLCASHKAGGSYNEQFFGPGTRLTVL.